This T cell receptor beta chain came from a study of cytomegalovirus exposure and HLA in healthy donors. Study findings and constraints: TCR beta V segments were, for the most part, productive about 87% or about 30% of the time in an earlier analysis.

The CDR3 is made up of 15 amino acids. Per the germline V gene, CDR1 is LNHNV and CDR2 is YYDKDF (reference sequence). Unmatched junction bases numbered 6, after V lost 2 bases and J lost 8 bases. The PCR ran on 60 Vbeta and 13 Jbeta primers. Original processing notes: Counted up in a later analysis, unique TCR beta chains came to about 83 million, with about 9.9 million shared. Produced via immunoSEQ multiplex PCR; TCRdb's table is partial and in-frame only. The V and J calls and clone size are taken from that table; D and trimming were inferred from the DNA. The sample has around 54,000 clones, 82% seen once. The count of this clone is one. Its cognate antigen is unknown.

The sequence was obtained from a woman younger than 35 in good health and CMV-seronegative. Sequences were obtained from PBMCs. This rearrangement joins TRBV15 to TRBJ1-6, with 7 bases fitting TRBD1. CDR3 protein: CATSRPRTGYSPLHF. CDR3 nucleotides: TGTGCCACCAGCAGACCCCGGACAGGCTATTCACCCCTCCACTTT.